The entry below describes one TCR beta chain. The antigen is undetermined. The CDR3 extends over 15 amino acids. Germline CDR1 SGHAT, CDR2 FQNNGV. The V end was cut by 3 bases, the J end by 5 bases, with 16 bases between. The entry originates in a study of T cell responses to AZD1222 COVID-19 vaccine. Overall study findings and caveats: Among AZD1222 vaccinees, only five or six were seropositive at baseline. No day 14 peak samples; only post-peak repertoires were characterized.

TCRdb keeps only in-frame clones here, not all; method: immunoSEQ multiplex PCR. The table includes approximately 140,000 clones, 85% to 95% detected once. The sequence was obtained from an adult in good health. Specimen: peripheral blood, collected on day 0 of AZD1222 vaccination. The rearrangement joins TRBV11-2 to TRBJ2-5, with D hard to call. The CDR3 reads CASSFRSRLVETQYF. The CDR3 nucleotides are TGTGCCAGCAGCTTTAGGTCCAGGTTAGTTGAGACCCAGTACTTC.